The sequence of this T cell receptor (beta chain) was determined in a study of a mutant IDH1 vaccine in newly diagnosed glioma. In regard to this clone: Antigen: not known.

This sample's time point: week 11, during vaccination. In every dose of vaccine, 300 ug of mutant IDH1 20-mer peptide was given alongside topical imiquimod. TCRdb's table, derived via immunoSEQ multiplex PCR, lists solely in-frame clones and lacks some. The repertoire consists of about 32,000 clones, with roughly 78% occurring once and the leading ten covering about 25%. Deletions cut 8 bases from V and 5 bases from J, with 12 bases between. This CDR3 contains 12 residues. Germline V lookup: CDR1 MNHEY, CDR2 SVGAGI. This chain uses TRBV6-5 with TRBJ2-5, with a possible D match to TRBD2 (6 bases). This TCR derives from a man aged 25-40 years with glioma. The sequences come from PBMCs, collected from a glioma patient whose treatment included an IDH1 peptide vaccine. The CDR3 region has the DNA TGTGCCAGCTCTAGCGAGTGGGAGACCCAGTACTTC. This gives the protein CASSSEWETQYF.